These 15 T cell receptor beta chains were sequenced from one sample in a study of T cell repertoires and leukemia-associated antigens. No cognate antigen is known for these TCRs. MiXCR, applied by TCRdb to the 5' RACE reads, yields one record per CDR3 protein. The data contain roughly 12,000 distinct CDR3 sequences, about 45% of them singletons. Sequenced material: CD3+ T cells sorted from blood and cultured. The source of these receptors is a female donor in good health.

The chain is built from TRBV21-1 and TRBJ2-7; the table calls TRBD1, which could not be checked here. TRBV21-1 is flagged as a pseudogene. This CDR3 is 18 amino acids long. The CDR3 DNA reads TGTGCCAGCAGCAAAAAATCTGGGGCAGGGGGCGCTTCCTACGAGCAGTACTTC. Amino acids: CASSKKSGAGGASYEQYF.

The chain recombines TRBV18 with TRBJ2-2; unclear D gene. This CDR3 spans 16 amino acids. The V end was cut by 0 bases, the J end by 4 bases, with 12 bases between. Germline CDR1 KGHSH, CDR2 LQKENI. CDR3 sequence (DNA): TGTGCCAGCTCACCACCGATTTGGGCGGTCACCGGGGAGCTGTTTTTT. Translated: CASSPPIWAVTGELFF.

For this clonotype: An end of the junction does not agree with germline; a read error may underlie this. V is TRBV10-3 and J is TRBJ2-3, with 8 bases identical to TRBD2. The length of the CDR3 is 14 residues. Germline loops: CDR1 ENHRY, CDR2 SYGVKD. CDR3 sequence (DNA): TGTGCCACCAGGAGAGCGGGAGAAGGAAATACACAGTATTTT. It is translated as CATRRAGEGNTQYF.

This clonotype was recorded a few times. The chain uses TRBV11-2 and TRBJ2-6; no definite D call. Germline CDR1 is SGHAT and CDR2 is FQNNGV. V gave up 2 bases and J gave up 1 base, with 3 bases separating them. This CDR3 is built from 14 residues. The CDR3 reads CASSLLSGANVLTF. The CDR3 DNA reads as TGTGCCAGCAGCTTATTGTCTGGGGCCAACGTCCTGACTTTC.

This clonotype was seen ten or more times. The gene calls are TRBV20-1 and TRBJ2-1; 12 bases map to TRBD2. Germline-derived CDR1 and CDR2 are DFQATT and SNEGSKA (reference sequence). The CDR3 totals 15 residues. The trim removed 4 bases at V and 4 bases at J, leaving 5 bases unmatched. The CDR3 sequence: CSATQTSGRYNEQFF. In DNA, the CDR3 is TGCAGTGCTACCCAAACTAGCGGGAGGTACAATGAGCAGTTCTTC.

This clonotype was detected ten times or more. The gene calls are TRBV6-5 and TRBJ2-5; 9 bases align to TRBD1. CDR3 length equals 12 residues. J gave up 4 bases and V 8 bases, and 2 bases lay outside the gene matches. Germline values: CDR1 MNHEY, CDR2 SVGAGI. The CDR3 nucleotides read TGTGCCAGCGGACAGGGGACAGAGACCCAGTACTTC. Residues: CASGQGTETQYF.

In its sample, this clonotype was seen a few times. The J gene is TRBJ2-1, the V gene TRBV19; 7 nucleotides line up with TRBD2. The V gene end was trimmed by 0 bases and the J gene end by 6 bases; junction bases not matched to a gene: 11. The germline gives CDR1 LNHDA, CDR2 SQIVND (reference sequence). CDR3 length: 17 amino acids. The CDR3: CASSIDLSSGLINEQFF. The CDR3 DNA is TGTGCCAGTAGTATAGATCTGTCTAGCGGACTTATCAATGAGCAGTTCTTC.

CDR3 sequence: CSARDSSFLTYEQYF. CDR3 DNA: TGCAGTGCTAGAGATTCGAGTTTCCTAACCTACGAGCAGTACTTC. This chain links TRBV20-1 with TRBJ2-7; no clear D. Germline V lookup: CDR1 DFQATT, CDR2 SNEGSKA (reference sequence). V dropped 0 bases and J dropped 2 bases, with 14 bases sitting between them. The CDR3 has 15 amino acids.

By proportion, this clonotype is medium-sized (0.01 to 0.1%). The rearrangement links TRBV5-1 to TRBJ1-5; maybe TRBD1 (6 bases). The CDR3 has 16 amino acids. Germline loops: CDR1 SGHRS, CDR2 YFSETQ. Trimming took 0 bases from V and 4 from J, leaving 14 bases between them. CDR3 bases: TGCGCCAGCAGCTTGGATGGGGGCAGTCGGAATCAGCCCCAGCATTTT. It yields the protein CASSLDGGSRNQPQHF.

The chain uses TRBV20-1 and TRBJ2-3; maybe TRBD2 (5 bases). Germline V lookup: CDR1 DFQATT, CDR2 SNEGSKA (reference sequence). This CDR3 is built from 12 residues. V gave up 6 bases and J gave up 3 bases, with 10 bases separating them. Here the CDR3 reads CSAARETDTQYF. The CDR3 DNA reads TGCAGTGCCGCACGGGAAACAGATACGCAGTATTTT.

In this sample, this clonotype is medium-sized. This rearrangement joins TRBV5-1 to TRBJ2-1, with 8 bases lining up with TRBD1. The junction had 2 bases not matched to a gene; V was cut back by 3 bases and J by 6 bases. Germline CDR1 is SGHRS and CDR2 is YFSETQ. There are 13 residues in the CDR3. The CDR3 here is CASSYGQGNEQFF. As DNA, the CDR3 is TGCGCCAGCAGCTACGGACAGGGCAATGAGCAGTTCTTC.

The chain combines TRBV7-2 with TRBJ2-5, with a possible D match to TRBD2 (6 bases). Germline CDR1 reads SGHTA; CDR2 reads FQGNSA. This CDR3 comprises 15 residues. V lost 4 bases, J lost 4 bases, and 16 bases lay in between. The CDR3 DNA sequence: TGTGCCAGCAGCTGGACCGGCGGGATCATAGAGACCCAGTACTTC. Translation: CASSWTGGIIETQYF. Together with reference TRBV7-2 and TRBJ2-5, the CDR3 gives the full variable domain: GAGVSQSPSNKVTEKGKDVELRCDPISGHTALYWYRQSLGQGLEFLIYFQGNSAPDKSGLPSDRFSAERTGGSVSTLTIQRTQQEDSAVYLCASSWTGGIIETQYFGPGTRLLVL.

Of note for this clonotype: As the CDR3 is not closed by the conserved phenylalanine or tryptophan, this likely results from a read error. The genes are TRBV7-3 and TRBJ2-3; 10 positions match TRBD2. CDR3 length: 16 residues. The V gene's germline CDR1 is SGHTA and CDR2 FQGTGA. In DNA, the CDR3 is TGTGCCGGCAGCTCCCCAGGGAGCGGGAGGGAAGATACGCAGTATTCT. Its translation is CAGSSPGSGREDTQYS.

The chain employs TRBV7-6 and TRBJ2-2; TRBD2 aligns across 10 bases. There are 17 residues in the CDR3. The trim removed 4 bases at V and 4 bases at J, leaving 9 bases unmatched. Germline loops: CDR1 SGHVS, CDR2 FNYEAQ. The CDR3 is CASSSNLAGGSTGELFF. CDR3 nucleotides: TGTGCCAGCAGCTCTAATTTAGCGGGAGGATCCACCGGGGAGCTGTTTTTT.

This clonotype was found many times. The chain is built from TRBV15 and TRBJ1-1, with unresolved D. The CDR3 runs to 17 residues. Germline lookup yields CDR1 LNHNV and CDR2 YYDKDF (reference sequence). V was cut by 1 base and J by 2 bases, with 17 bases left in between. The CDR3: CATSRVPVGPENTEAFF. The CDR3 DNA follows: TGTGCCACCAGCAGAGTCCCCGTAGGGCCGGAAAACACTGAAGCTTTCTTT.